This entry lists 23 T cell receptor beta chains sequenced from one sample in a study of cytomegalovirus exposure and HLA in healthy donors. This table comes from immunoSEQ multiplex PCR, and its TCRdb copy is limited to in-frame clones, with some not included. The sample carries 65,000 to 75,000 clones, approximately 95% recorded once. The specimen sequenced was PBMCs. Receptor source: a man between 18 and 29 years old in good health and CMV-seropositive.

The chain employs TRBV5-4 and TRBJ2-4, with D possibly being TRBD2 (5 bases). V lost 2 bases and J lost 2, with 11 bases in between. The length of the CDR3 is 15 residues. In germline, CDR1 is SGHNT, CDR2 YYREEE (reference sequence). Written as DNA, the CDR3 is TGTGCCAGCAGCTTCTATTCCGGGACCAAAAACATTCAGTACTTC. The encoded protein is CASSFYSGTKNIQYF.

The chain combines TRBV5-1 with TRBJ1-2; 8 positions agree with TRBD1. The V and J ends lost 3 bases and 7 bases, in that order; junction bases with no gene match: 17. The CDR3 loop spans 17 amino acids. Germline V lookup: CDR1 SGHRS, CDR2 YFSETQ. This CDR3 reads CASSSHTSGGATCGYTF. Here the CDR3 DNA reads TGCGCCAGCAGCTCACATACATCAGGGGGCGCAACTTGTGGCTACACCTTC.

The J gene is TRBJ2-7, the V gene TRBV27; D unresolved. Trimming took off 3 bases at V and 0 bases at J, with 12 bases between the two ends. This CDR3 has 15 amino acids. Germline-derived CDR1 and CDR2 are MNHEY and SMNVEV (reference sequence). CDR3 amino acids: CASSFTVGSSYEQYF. The CDR3 DNA is TGTGCCAGCAGTTTCACAGTGGGTAGCTCCTACGAGCAGTACTTC.

V gene TRBV9 combines with J gene TRBJ2-3, with 14 bases lining up with TRBD2. J gave up 6 bases and V 3 bases, and 6 bases lay outside the gene matches. Germline lookup yields CDR1 SGDLS and CDR2 YYNGEE. This CDR3 contains 16 residues. The DNA of the CDR3 is TGTGCCAGCAGCGGGGGGACTAGCGGGAGTATGGATACGCAGTATTTT. Translated, it gives CASSGGTSGSMDTQYF.

For the CDR3, the DNA is TGTGCCAGCAGCAAAGGAGCAGCAACTAGGAAAAGCACAGATACGCAGTATTTT. Protein sequence: CASSKGAATRKSTDTQYF. The rearrangement links TRBV21-1 to TRBJ2-3; the table calls TRBD2, which could not be checked here. TRBV21-1 is shown as a pseudogene. CDR3 length: 18 amino acids.

J is TRBJ2-1 and V is TRBV10-3; 10 bases agree with TRBD2. This CDR3 is 16 amino acids long. In germline, CDR1 is ENHRY, CDR2 SYGVKD. The V segment lost 6 bases and the J segment 3 bases; nucleotides outside the gene matches: 8. The CDR3 here is CAISPGLARNYNEQFF. CDR3 DNA: TGTGCCATCAGCCCGGGACTAGCGCGTAACTACAATGAGCAGTTCTTC.

The chain employs TRBV5-1 and TRBJ1-5, with 10 bases identical to TRBD1. The junction had 11 bases not matched to a gene; V was cut back by 5 bases and J by 9 bases. Germline V CDR1 and CDR2: SGHRS, YFSETQ. The CDR3 has 15 residues. The CDR3 sequence is CASRQNPGQGSPQHF. The DNA for the CDR3 is TGCGCCAGCAGACAAAATCCGGGACAGGGGTCGCCCCAGCATTTT.

This clone was seen once. The chain carries TRBV5-1 and TRBJ2-3; no firm D call. Germline V gene lookup returns CDR1 SGHRS and CDR2 YFSETQ. This CDR3 comprises 13 residues. Trimming removed 3 bases at V and 6 bases at J, with 11 bases between. CDR3 protein: CASSSRLRDTQYF. The CDR3, as DNA: TGCGCCAGCAGCTCACGGTTGAGGGATACGCAGTATTTT.

The genes are TRBV15 and TRBJ2-2; 10 bases are shared with TRBD1. From germline, CDR1 is LNHNV and CDR2 YYDKDF (reference sequence). The CDR3 is 16 residues long. Trimming took 5 bases from V and 1 from J; bases not matched to a gene: 4. The CDR3 spells CATSGDRGLNTGELFF. The CDR3 bases are TGTGCCACCAGCGGGGACAGGGGCCTGAACACCGGGGAGCTGTTTTTT.

The chain links TRBV28 to TRBJ1-5, with 12 bases matching TRBD1. Germline CDR1 and CDR2: MDHEN and SYDVKM. The CDR3 has 16 residues. The V segment lost 6 bases and the J segment 6 bases; nucleotides outside the gene matches: 9. In DNA, the CDR3 is TGTGCCAGCAGCAAACTGGGACAGGGGGCGGGTCAGCCCCAGCATTTT. Amino acids: CASSKLGQGAGQPQHF.

This chain connects TRBV7-2 to TRBJ2-1, with D unresolved. Germline-derived CDR1 and CDR2 are SGHTA and FQGNSA. V lost 1 base to trimming and J lost 9 bases, with 7 bases between them. This CDR3 contains 12 residues. CDR3 sequence: CASSLDHSEQFF. For the CDR3, the DNA is TGTGCCAGCAGCTTAGATCATAGTGAGCAGTTCTTC.

The chain links TRBV27 to TRBJ2-5, with 12 bases that match TRBD2. The V gene's germline CDR1 is MNHEY and CDR2 SMNVEV (reference sequence). CDR3 size: 15 residues. Unmatched junction bases numbered 7, after V lost 7 bases and J lost 4 bases. The CDR3 loop reads CASKPQGLAGETQYF. In nucleotides, the CDR3 is TGTGCCAGCAAGCCTCAGGGACTAGCGGGAGAGACCCAGTACTTC.

This chain uses TRBV27 with TRBJ2-2, with a weak D call TRBD2 (6 bases). CDR1 MNHEY and CDR2 SMNVEV come from the germline V gene (reference sequence). This CDR3 spans 16 amino acids. V was cut by 2 bases and J by 6 bases, with 16 bases left in between. CDR3 nucleotide sequence: TGTGCCAGCAGTTTAAAAGGAGGGAGGTTAGCCGGGGAGCTGTTTTTT. Its protein product is CASSLKGGRLAGELFF.

V and J are TRBV11-2 and TRBJ1-1; 8 nucleotides line up with TRBD1. In germline, CDR1 is SGHAT, CDR2 FQNNGV. CDR3 size: 13 residues. Trimming cost V 3 bases and J 10 bases; bases outside gene matches: 7. In DNA, the CDR3 is TGTGCCAGCAGCTTGAGACAGGGGCCTGGAGCTTTCTTT. Translated, it gives CASSLRQGPGAFF.

This chain links TRBV19 with TRBJ2-7; 12 nucleotides agree with TRBD2. This CDR3 spans 16 amino acids. V lost 5 bases, J lost 3 bases, and 8 bases stayed unmatched. Germline CDR1 reads LNHDA; CDR2 reads SQIVND (reference sequence). CDR3 protein: CASSPGLAGTNYEQYF. DNA of the CDR3: TGTGCCAGTAGTCCCGGACTAGCGGGAACAAACTACGAGCAGTACTTC.

The chain employs TRBV10-2 and TRBJ1-2; D is uncertain. V dropped 2 bases and J dropped 7 bases, with 8 bases sitting between them. Germline CDR1 is WSHSY and CDR2 is SAAADI. This CDR3 is built from 12 residues. The CDR3 sequence is CASSEAETGYTF. DNA of the CDR3: TGCGCCAGCAGTGAGGCGGAAACTGGCTACACCTTC.

The chain joins TRBV18 to TRBJ2-7, with TRBD1 identical over 8 bases. The germline gives CDR1 KGHSH, CDR2 LQKENI. After removal of 5 bases from V and 4 bases from J, the junction contained 7 bases not matched to a gene. The length of the CDR3 is 14 residues. CDR3 loop: CASSKGQAFYEQYF. CDR3 bases: TGTGCCAGCTCAAAGGGACAGGCTTTTTACGAGCAGTACTTC. Using reference TRBV18 and TRBJ2-7 for the parts outside the CDR3, the full variable domain is NAGVMQNPRHLVRRRGQEARLRCSPMKGHSHVYWYRQLPEEGLKFMVYLQKENIIDESGMPKERFSAEFPKEGPSILRIQQVVRGDSAAYFCASSKGQAFYEQYFGPGTRLTVT.

The V gene is TRBV30, the J gene TRBJ2-5, with 9 bases identical to TRBD2. Germline CDR1 is GTSNPN and CDR2 is SVGIG (reference sequence). CDR3 length: 15 residues. Germline trimming cut 2 bases from V and 4 bases from J; bases unmatched to any gene: 8. The DNA of the CDR3 is TGTGCCTGGAGTACGTCTAGCGGGACTCGAGAGACCCAGTACTTC. It yields the protein CAWSTSSGTRETQYF.

The chain employs TRBV10-3 and TRBJ2-3; the D gene is possibly TRBD2 (5 bases). The CDR3 extends over 12 amino acids. V was cut by 6 bases and J by 4 bases, with 8 bases left in between. CDR1 and CDR2 from the germline V gene are ENHRY and SYGVKD. CDR3 loop: CAISLRADTQYF. The CDR3 bases are TGTGCCATCAGCTTGCGGGCAGATACGCAGTATTTT.

The chain has TRBV6-1 and TRBJ2-7; 8 nucleotides align to TRBD1. The CDR3 is 14 residues long. Trimming removed 6 bases from V and 3 bases from J; junction bases left unmatched: 7. Germline CDR1 reads MNHNS; CDR2 reads SASEGT. The CDR3 DNA reads TGTGCCAGCAGCTCCGGGACAGGACGCTACGAGCAGTACTTC. Residues: CASSSGTGRYEQYF.

The rearrangement links TRBV6-1 to TRBJ1-2; D possibly corresponds to TRBD1 (5 bases). Between the trimmed V and J ends, which lost 5 bases and 2 bases, there was a span of 12 bases. The CDR3 is 14 amino acids. CDR1 and CDR2 (germline): MNHNS, SASEGT. CDR3 DNA: TGTGCCAGCAGTTCCCGGGACTTAAACTATGGCTACACCTTC. As protein: CASSSRDLNYGYTF.

The V call is TRBV25-1, the J call TRBJ2-5; D unresolved. Germline values: CDR1 MGHDK, CDR2 SYGVNS. This CDR3 contains 11 residues. Trimming took off 5 bases at V and 2 bases at J, with 3 bases between the two ends. The CDR3 coding sequence is TGTGCCAGCAGTTCACAAGAGACCCAGTACTTC. Its protein is CASSSQETQYF.

The chain joins TRBV28 to TRBJ2-1; 9 bases fit TRBD1. This CDR3 is built from 16 residues. Losses at the gene ends were 5 bases for V and 1 base for J; bases not matched to a gene: 6. CDR1 and CDR2 from the germline V gene are MDHEN and SYDVKM. The CDR3 is CASSPLTGGSYNEQFF. Written as DNA, the CDR3 is TGTGCCAGCAGTCCCCTGACAGGGGGTTCCTACAATGAGCAGTTCTTC.